These T cell receptor beta chains were read from a single sample in a study of blood T cell repertoires in COVID-19. Here immunoSEQ multiplex PCR was the method, and the copy in TCRdb shows in-frame clones only, minus some. The sample lists roughly 250,000 clones, about 85% seen once, with roughly 7.8% in the top ten. The sequenced material came from peripheral blood. The receptors were sampled from a man aged 55-75 years who had recovered from COVID-19. CDR3s include the opening cysteine and the closing phenylalanine or tryptophan. The D gene is left open where the match is weak. Size is omitted from some rows. Given values are once, few, many or a class for expanded clones.

D gene,V gene,J gene,clone size,CDR3 protein,CDR3 DNA
NA,TRBV5-1,TRBJ2-2,once,CASSSQGTGELFF,TGCGCCAGCAGCTCACAGGGAACCGGGGAGCTGTTTTTT
TRBD1,TRBV30,TRBJ2-7,NA,CAWMKGQGLYSSYEQYF,TGTGCCTGGATGAAGGGACAGGGCCTTTATAGCTCCTACGAGCAGTACTTC
NA,TRBV30,TRBJ1-1,NA,CAWSPTRGNTEAFF,TGTGCCTGGAGTCCAACCCGGGGAAACACTGAAGCTTTCTTT
TRBD2,TRBV3-1/TRBV3-2,TRBJ2-3,NA,CASSQEASGASTDTQYF,TGTGCCAGCAGCCAAGAGGCTAGCGGGGCGTCAACAGATACGCAGTATTTT
NA,TRBV10-3,TRBJ1-5,once,CAISEDRDNQPQHF,TGTGCCATCAGTGAGGATAGAGACAATCAGCCCCAGCATTTT
TRBD1,TRBV12-5,TRBJ2-2,NA,CASGLGTGGPNTGELFF,TGTGCTAGTGGTTTGGGGACAGGGGGACCGAACACCGGGGAGCTGTTTTTT
NA,TRBV6-5,TRBJ1-1,NA,CASSYSLDGFSGAFF,TGTGCCAGCAGTTACTCCCTAGATGGGTTCAGCGGAGCTTTCTTT
TRBD2,TRBV2,TRBJ2-3,NA,CASRGGLNTDTQYF,TGTGCCAGCAGGGGGGGACTAAACACAGATACGCAGTATTTT
TRBD2,TRBV2,TRBJ2-3,NA,CASSERERLANADTQYF,TGTGCCAGCAGTGAAAGAGAGAGACTAGCGAACGCAGATACGCAGTATTTT
NA,TRBV18,TRBJ1-4,NA,CASSETTGVREKLFF,TGTGCCAGCTCAGAAACTACAGGAGTTCGGGAAAAACTGTTTTTT
TRBD2,TRBV7-9,TRBJ2-3,NA,CASSIGGITDTQYF,TGTGCCAGCAGTATCGGGGGGATCACAGATACGCAGTATTTT
NA,TRBV19,TRBJ1-1,few,CASSIKGGPTEAFF,TGTGCCAGTAGTATAAAAGGAGGACCTACTGAAGCTTTCTTT
TRBD1,TRBV5-5,TRBJ2-7,once,CASSWGGTGIPYEQYF,TGTGCCAGCAGCTGGGGGGGGACAGGGATCCCCTACGAGCAGTACTTC
TRBD1,TRBV6-5,TRBJ1-2,NA,CASSSRQGANYGYTF,TGTGCCAGCAGTTCACGACAGGGAGCTAACTATGGCTACACCTTC
NA,TRBV20-1,TRBJ1-1,NA,CSASFRGNTEAFF,TGCAGTGCTAGTTTCAGGGGTAACACTGAAGCTTTCTTT
NA,TRBV12-2,TRBJ1-3,NA,CASRLVGVSNTIYF,TGTGCAAGTCGCTTAGTAGGGGTTTCGAACACCATATATTTT
TRBD1,TRBV7-8,TRBJ2-2,NA,CASSLGQGANTGELFF,TGTGCCAGCAGCTTAGGACAGGGGGCGAACACCGGGGAGCTGTTTTTT
NA,TRBV19,TRBJ2-1,NA,CASTTGRSYNEQFF,TGTGCCAGTACTACAGGGCGGTCCTACAATGAGCAGTTCTTC
NA,TRBV9,TRBJ2-6,NA,CASSVGGHLSGANVLTF,TGTGCCAGCAGCGTAGGGGGACACCTCTCTGGGGCCAACGTCCTGACTTTC
NA,TRBV18,TRBJ1-3,NA,CASSLTQGFESGNTIYF,TGTGCCAGCTCACTAACACAGGGCTTCGAGTCTGGAAACACCATATATTTT
TRBD2,TRBV24-1,TRBJ2-3,NA,CATSSGGLSTDTQYF,TGTGCCACCAGCAGCGGGGGGCTTAGCACAGATACGCAGTATTTT
NA,TRBV9,TRBJ2-3,few,CASSVDVWRGRTDTQYF,TGTGCCAGCAGCGTAGACGTGTGGCGGGGCAGAACAGATACGCAGTATTTT
NA,TRBV7-6,TRBJ1-1,NA,CASSQDKNTEAFF,TGTGCCAGCAGCCAAGACAAGAACACTGAAGCTTTCTTT
TRBD1,TRBV28,TRBJ2-7,NA,CASSSLMGQTYEQYF,TGTGCCAGCAGTTCCCTTATGGGACAGACCTACGAGCAGTACTTC
TRBD2,TRBV7-2,TRBJ2-3,NA,CASSSPGGSTDTQYF,TGTGCCAGCAGCTCCCCGGGGGGTTCGACAGATACGCAGTATTTT
NA,TRBV5-1,TRBJ2-1,NA,CASSPLVTSVQFF,TGCGCCAGCAGCCCATTAGTCACTAGTGTACAGTTCTTC
NA,TRBV30,TRBJ1-6,few,CAWSREGERTPLHF,TGTGCCTGGAGTCGGGAGGGGGAGAGGACACCCCTCCACTTT
TRBD1,TRBV19,TRBJ2-2,NA,CASSTDRVATGELFF,TGTGCCAGTAGTACGGACAGGGTGGCCACCGGGGAGCTGTTTTTT
NA,TRBV5-1,TRBJ1-1,NA,CASSVGSGFEAFF,TGCGCCAGCAGCGTTGGGTCCGGGTTTGAAGCTTTCTTT
NA,TRBV7-6,TRBJ1-6,NA,CASSSGDLFSALHF,TGTGCCAGCAGCTCTGGCGACTTGTTTTCGGCCCTCCACTTT
NA,TRBV20-1,TRBJ1-2,many,CSAADSYGYTF,TGCAGTGCTGCAGACAGCTATGGCTACACCTTC
TRBD2,TRBV18,TRBJ2-7,NA,CASSRLSGGEQYF,TGTGCCAGCTCACGACTGAGCGGGGGGGAGCAGTACTTC
NA,TRBV3-1/TRBV3-2,TRBJ2-5,once,CASSHVRLVQTQYF,TGTGCCAGCAGCCACGTCAGGCTCGTACAGACCCAGTACTTC
NA,TRBV5-5,TRBJ2-5,NA,CASSLNTWTVQETQYF,TGTGCCAGCAGCTTGAATACCTGGACAGTCCAAGAGACCCAGTACTTC
NA,TRBV11-2,TRBJ1-5,NA,CAGARRQPQHF,TGTGCCGGAGCCAGGAGGCAGCCCCAGCATTTT
NA,TRBV6-5,TRBJ1-2,NA,CASSYARPGQNGYTF,TGTGCCAGCAGTTACGCTCGGCCAGGGCAGAATGGCTACACCTTC
TRBD1,TRBV7-8,TRBJ1-2,NA,CASSGTGTGNYGYTF,TGTGCCAGCAGCGGAACCGGGACAGGGAACTATGGCTACACCTTC
TRBD2,TRBV13,TRBJ2-5,NA,CASSETSGGPQETQYF,TGTGCCAGCAGCGAAACTAGCGGGGGGCCCCAAGAGACCCAGTACTTC
TRBD1,TRBV3-1/TRBV3-2,TRBJ2-5,once,CASSLGTDQETQYF,TGTGCCAGCAGCCTCGGGACAGACCAAGAGACCCAGTACTTC
TRBD2,TRBV11-2,TRBJ2-4,NA,CASGGGSKNIQYF,TGTGCCAGCGGCGGGGGTTCCAAAAACATTCAGTACTTC
NA,TRBV30,TRBJ2-7,NA,CAWSGQGSAEQYF,TGTGCCTGGAGTGGGCAGGGGTCGGCCGAGCAGTACTTC
TRBD1,TRBV5-1,TRBJ2-3,few,CASNVGTGGPDTQYF,TGCGCCAGCAACGTTGGGACAGGGGGCCCAGATACGCAGTATTTT
NA,TRBV10-3,TRBJ2-2,NA,CAISDSLGREKNTGELFF,TGTGCCATCAGTGATTCTTTGGGCAGGGAAAAGAACACCGGGGAGCTGTTTTTT
NA,TRBV29-1,TRBJ2-3,NA,CSVEEASDRTDTQYF,TGCAGCGTTGAAGAGGCTAGCGACCGCACAGATACGCAGTATTTT
NA,TRBV5-8,TRBJ2-1,NA,CASSRPTSRNEQFF,TGTGCCAGCAGCCGCCCGACTAGTCGGAATGAGCAGTTCTTC
NA,TRBV7-9,TRBJ2-1,NA,CASSLEGGYNEQFF,TGTGCCAGCAGCTTAGAAGGCGGGTACAATGAGCAGTTCTTC
NA,TRBV6-1,TRBJ2-7,once,CASSEIRNPYSSSYEQYF,TGTGCCAGCAGTGAAATCAGGAACCCCTATTCCTCCTCCTACGAGCAGTACTTC
TRBD2,TRBV30,TRBJ2-1,few,CAWSGLAGLMQFF,TGTGCCTGGAGTGGGCTAGCGGGGTTGATGCAGTTCTTC
NA,TRBV9,TRBJ1-6,NA,CASSVTGSPLHF,TGTGCCAGCAGCGTAACAGGCTCACCCCTCCACTTT
TRBD1,TRBV6-8,TRBJ2-2,NA,CASSGFRDRKKFANTGELFF,TGTGCCAGCAGTGGTTTCCGGGACAGGAAAAAGTTCGCGAACACCGGGGAGCTGTTTTTT
NA,TRBV5-1,TRBJ2-7,NA,CASSLPAAGHYEQYF,TGCGCCAGCAGCCTACCCGCGGCGGGCCACTACGAGCAGTACTTC
TRBD2,TRBV25-1,TRBJ2-1,NA,CASSGTSSNNEQFF,TGTGCCAGCAGTGGGACTAGTAGTAACAATGAGCAGTTCTTC
NA,TRBV12-3/TRBV12-4,TRBJ2-7,NA,CASSFLNSYEQYF,TGTGCCAGCAGTTTTCTAAACTCCTACGAGCAGTACTTC
NA,TRBV2,TRBJ2-1,NA,CASERTNYNEQFF,TGTGCCTCCGAGAGGACAAACTACAATGAGCAGTTCTTC
NA,TRBV5-1,TRBJ1-4,NA,CASSPGQGNEKLFF,TGCGCCAGCAGTCCAGGGCAGGGTAATGAAAAACTGTTTTTT
TRBD1,TRBV30,TRBJ2-2,NA,CAWSNLGQHTGELFF,TGTGCCTGGAGTAATCTGGGACAGCATACCGGGGAGCTGTTTTTT
TRBD1,TRBV12-3/TRBV12-4,TRBJ2-1,once,CASSSDRLNEQFF,TGTGCCAGCAGTTCGGACAGGCTGAATGAGCAGTTCTTC
NA,TRBV27,TRBJ2-1,NA,CASSGSQNEQFF,TGTGCCAGCTCGGGATCCCAAAATGAGCAGTTCTTC
TRBD1,TRBV10-3,TRBJ2-7,NA,CATKNGTGQVYEQYF,TGTGCCACCAAAAACGGGACAGGCCAGGTCTACGAGCAGTACTTC